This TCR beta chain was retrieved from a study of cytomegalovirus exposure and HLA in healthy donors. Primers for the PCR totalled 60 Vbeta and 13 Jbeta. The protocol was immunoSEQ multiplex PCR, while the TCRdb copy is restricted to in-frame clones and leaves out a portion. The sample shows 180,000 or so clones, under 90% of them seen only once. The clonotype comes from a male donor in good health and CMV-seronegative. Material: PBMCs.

CDR3 bases: TGTGCCAGCTCTCCCAGCGGGAGGAGCTCCTACAATGAGCAGTTCTTC. It codes for CASSPSGRSSYNEQFF. V gene TRBV2 combines with J gene TRBJ2-1; 9 nucleotides align to TRBD2. V shed 8 bases, J shed 0 bases, and the junction held 8 bases outside the gene matches. CDR3 length: 16 residues. Germline V lookup: CDR1 SNHLY, CDR2 FYNNEI.